This record looks at one T cell receptor beta chain sequence and its context. Antigen specificity is unknown. An amount of RNA that ranged from 0.5 to 1 ug was reverse transcribed with random hexamers. By means of immunoSEQ multiplex PCR, TCR beta CDR3 spanning 54 Vbeta and 13 Jbeta underwent amplification. Each CDR3 protein gets one entry after TCRdb re-called the immunoSEQ multiplex PCR reads with MiXCR. The sample has about 140,000 distinct CDR3 sequences, approximately 95% seen once; the top ten hold 0.14%. It was negative isolation that provided the CD8+ and CD4+ T cells, whereas TEMRA cells were enriched by FACS. The record originates from a study of CD8 T cells in Susac syndrome. Study observations and caveats: There was no clonal expansion in the CD4+ T cell repertoires of Susac syndrome.

V gave up 4 bases and J gave up 8 bases; unmatched junction bases: 8. Germline values: CDR1 KGHDR, CDR2 SFDVKD. The length of the CDR3 is 14 residues. The sample comprised CD4+ T cells from PBMCs. The TCR sequence derives from a human donor with Susac syndrome. This chain joins TRBV24-1 and TRBJ2-3; TRBD1 matches at 7 bases. Here the CDR3 reads CATSEAYRGGTQYF. CDR3 in DNA: TGTGCCACCAGTGAGGCTTACAGGGGCGGTACGCAGTATTTT.